Below, 26 T cell receptor beta chains from the same sample are listed, as sequenced in a study of T cell responses to AZD1222 COVID-19 vaccine. Here immunoSEQ multiplex PCR was the method, and the copy in TCRdb shows in-frame clones only, minus some. The sample holds about 82,000 clones, 90% seen once. The material sequenced was peripheral blood, taken on day 0 of AZD1222 vaccination. Receptor source: an adult in good health.

The gene calls are TRBV6-5 and TRBJ2-3; D ambiguous. Germline CDR1 MNHEY, CDR2 SVGAGI. V lost 2 bases to trimming and J lost 4 bases, with 13 bases between them. This CDR3 is 15 amino acids long. The CDR3 DNA is TGTGCCAGCAGTTACAAGGCAGGACGCGCAGATACGCAGTATTTT. It is translated as CASSYKAGRADTQYF.

The chain recombines TRBV7-2 with TRBJ2-5; the D is unclear. The germline V gene encodes CDR1 SGHTA and CDR2 FQGNSA. This CDR3 spans 17 amino acids. V lost 1 base to trimming and J lost 5 bases, with 20 bases between them. CDR3 DNA: TGTGCCAGCAGCTTAGGACTCGGCTCGATTCTTGGCGAGACCCAGTACTTC. It codes for CASSLGLGSILGETQYF. The full variable domain, with the rest looked up from reference TRBV7-2 and TRBJ2-5, is GAGVSQSPSNKVTEKGKDVELRCDPISGHTALYWYRQSLGQGLEFLIYFQGNSAPDKSGLPSDRFSAERTGGSVSTLTIQRTQQEDSAVYLCASSLGLGSILGETQYFGPGTRLLVL.

The chain combines TRBV30 with TRBJ1-3; no reliable D call. The germline gives CDR1 GTSNPN, CDR2 SVGIG (reference sequence). CDR3 length equals 11 residues. Trimming stripped 7 bases from V and 5 bases from J, with 9 bases between. CDR3: CALINRNTIYF. CDR3 sequence (DNA): TGTGCCTTAATTAATCGAAACACCATATATTTT. Drawing the rest from reference TRBV30 and TRBJ1-3, the complete variable domain is SQTIHQWPATLVQPVGSPLSLECTVEGTSNPNLYWYRQAAGRGLQLLFYSVGIGQISSEVPQNLSASRPQDRQFILSSKKLLLSDSGFYLCALINRNTIYFGEGSWLTVV.

The count of this clone is one. V is TRBV21-1 and J is TRBJ1-5. TRBV21-1 is a pseudogene. The CDR3 is 16 amino acids. Here the CDR3 DNA reads TGTGCCAGCAGCAAGTCGTTCGAATATAGCAATCAGCCCCAGCATTTT. This sequence encodes CASSKSFEYSNQPQHF.

This clone is a singleton in its sample. An end of the junction differs from the germline gene, which may be a read error. The chain joins TRBV7-7 to TRBJ2-7; 7 bases are shared with TRBD1. The germline V gene encodes CDR1 SSHAT and CDR2 FNYEAQ (reference sequence). The CDR3 covers 15 residues. CDR3 sequence: CASSLNRGNSYEQYF. The CDR3 DNA follows: TGTGCTAGCAGCTTAAACAGGGGAAACTCCTACGAGCAGTACTTC.

This chain's CDR3 is CASSPGARGTDTQYF. CDR3 coding DNA: TGCGCCAGCAGCCCGGGGGCGCGGGGCACAGATACGCAGTATTTT. The J gene is TRBJ2-3, the V gene TRBV5-1; D might be TRBD1 or TRBD2, each matching 6 bases. This CDR3 is built from 15 residues. V was cut by 4 bases and J by 1 base, with 13 bases left in between. The germline gives CDR1 SGHRS, CDR2 YFSETQ.

The chain recombines TRBV28 with TRBJ1-1; D is ambiguous. The germline V gene has CDR1 MDHEN and CDR2 SYDVKM. The germline V and J ends were trimmed by 6 bases and 7 bases, with 12 bases remaining between them. CDR3 length equals 12 residues. The CDR3 DNA reads as TGTGCCAGCAGCTCGGGATCGGGTGAAGCTTTCTTT. Its protein product is CASSSGSGEAFF.

This chain uses TRBV7-2 with TRBJ1-2; D is unclear. CDR1 is SGHTA and CDR2 is FQGNSA in the germline V gene. The V end was cut by 6 bases, the J end by 8 bases, with 19 bases between. CDR3 length: 14 amino acids. The CDR3 coding sequence is TGTGCCAGCAGGCCCGGCGGAGGGTATCAAGGCTACACCTTC. Protein: CASRPGGGYQGYTF.

In this sample, this clone turned up a few times. The V call is TRBV24-1, the J call TRBJ2-5; D is possibly TRBD1 or TRBD2 (6 bases each). Trimming took off 6 bases at V and 5 bases at J, with 9 bases between the two ends. From germline, CDR1 is KGHDR and CDR2 SFDVKD. CDR3 length equals 12 residues. Here the CDR3 reads CATSRGVETQYF. As DNA, the CDR3 is TGTGCCACCAGTAGGGGGGTGGAGACCCAGTACTTC.

The chain carries TRBV3-1 (or the pseudogene TRBV3-2) and TRBJ2-7, with TRBD1 identical over 7 bases. Germline V gene sequence: CDR1 LGHDT, CDR2 YNNKEL (reference sequence). Trimming removed 4 bases from V and 5 bases from J; junction bases left unmatched: 5. The CDR3 is 13 amino acids. Here the CDR3 DNA reads TGTGCCAGCAGCCTTTCACAGGGGAACGAGCAGTACTTC. This codes for CASSLSQGNEQYF.

This chain uses TRBV28 with TRBJ1-6; 7 bases align to TRBD1. Germline CDR1 is MDHEN and CDR2 is SYDVKM. V was clipped by 3 bases and J by 2 bases; unmatched bases: 7. The CDR3 has 17 residues. The CDR3 nucleotides read TGTGCCAGCAGTTTGCCTCGACAGGGAACCTATAATTCACCCCTCCACTTT. Protein sequence: CASSLPRQGTYNSPLHF.

J is TRBJ2-2 and V is TRBV11-2, with D uncertain. With 0 bases removed from V and 4 bases from J, the gap between germline ends came to 6 bases. The CDR3 contains 14 residues. Germline V gene data show CDR1 as SGHAT and CDR2 as FQNNGV. The CDR3 reads CASSLDHSTGELFF. DNA for the CDR3: TGTGCCAGCAGCTTAGATCACAGCACCGGGGAGCTGTTTTTT.

This CDR3 reads CASSSPGTPNTEAFF. CDR3 nucleotide sequence: TGTGCCAGCAGTTCTCCGGGGACACCGAACACTGAAGCTTTCTTT. The chain links TRBV28 to TRBJ1-1; tentatively, D is TRBD1 (6 bases). CDR1 and CDR2 (germline): MDHEN, SYDVKM. The CDR3 extends over 15 amino acids. The V end lost 4 bases, the J end lost 1 base, and 13 bases lay between the germline ends.

The J gene is TRBJ1-6, the V gene TRBV7-9; possible D gene TRBD1, 6 bases. The V gene lost 5 bases and the J gene lost 9 bases, with 14 bases spanning the gap. CDR3 length equals 14 residues. Germline loops: CDR1 SEHNR, CDR2 FQNEAQ (reference sequence). CDR3 nucleotide sequence: TGTGCCAGCAGCCACACAGGGACCGGTTCACCCCTCCACTTT. This gives the protein CASSHTGTGSPLHF.

J is TRBJ1-5 and V is TRBV19, with TRBD1 identical over 8 bases. Germline V lookup: CDR1 LNHDA, CDR2 SQIVND (reference sequence). Losses at the gene ends were 1 base for V and 4 bases for J; bases not matched to a gene: 6. The CDR3 totals 16 residues. The CDR3 sequence is CASSIVGQGANQPQHF. For the CDR3, the DNA is TGTGCCAGTAGTATAGTGGGGCAGGGGGCAAATCAGCCCCAGCATTTT.

The chain combines TRBV6-2 or TRBV6-3 with TRBJ2-3, with D perhaps being TRBD1 or TRBD2 (6 bases each). CDR1 is MNHEY, CDR2 SVGEGT, per germline. This CDR3 has 15 amino acids. Trimming stripped 5 bases from V and 0 bases from J, with 12 bases between. In DNA, the CDR3 is TGTGCCAGCAGTGACCAGGGGACTAGCACAGATACGCAGTATTTT. As protein: CASSDQGTSTDTQYF.

This clone has only one observation. The V call is TRBV25-1, the J call TRBJ2-5; 9 positions match TRBD2. J gave up 10 bases and V 4 bases, and 13 bases lay outside the gene matches. This CDR3 is 15 amino acids long. The germline gives CDR1 MGHDK, CDR2 SYGVNS. The CDR3 DNA is TGTGCCAGCAGTGGAGCGGGGGGTATTTCTGGGTACCAGTACTTC. Encoded protein: CASSGAGGISGYQYF.

The V gene is TRBV7-2, the J gene TRBJ1-1; TRBD1 matches 8 bases. Trimming cost V 5 bases and J 7 bases; bases outside gene matches: 12. This CDR3 comprises 15 residues. Per germline, CDR1 SGHTA and CDR2 FQGNSA. DNA of the CDR3: TGTGCCAGCAGCCCGCACCGGACAGGGATCAGTGAAGCTTTCTTT. Amino acids: CASSPHRTGISEAFF.

The chain links TRBV3-1 (or the pseudogene TRBV3-2) to TRBJ1-1, with D possibly matching TRBD1 (5 bases). This CDR3 region has 14 residues. Trimming removed 4 bases from V and 4 bases from J, with 13 bases in between. The germline V gene has CDR1 LGHDT and CDR2 YNNKEL (reference sequence). In nucleotides, the CDR3 is TGTGCCAGCAGCCGCGGGGGACCAAGCACTGAAGCTTTCTTT. Translated, it gives CASSRGGPSTEAFF.

Here the CDR3 reads CASKKDRVDNSPLHF. The CDR3 DNA sequence: TGTGCCAGCAAGAAGGACAGGGTAGATAATTCACCCCTCCACTTT. V usage is TRBV6-5 and J usage is TRBJ1-6, with 8 bases aligning to TRBD1. This CDR3 has 15 residues. Germline lookup yields CDR1 MNHEY and CDR2 SVGAGI. V gave up 7 bases and J gave up 5 bases; unmatched junction bases: 7.

The gene calls are TRBV28 and TRBJ2-5; a possible D gene is TRBD1 (5 bases). Trimming pared 4 bases from V and 1 base from J, leaving 13 bases between. CDR3 length: 15 residues. The germline V gene encodes CDR1 MDHEN and CDR2 SYDVKM. In DNA, the CDR3 is TGTGCCAGCAGTTCTCAGGGTGAAGGCCAAGAGACCCAGTACTTC. Encoded protein: CASSSQGEGQETQYF. Supplemented by reference TRBV28 and TRBJ2-5, the full variable domain reads DVKVTQSSRYLVKRTGEKVFLECVQDMDHENMFWYRQDPGLGLRLIYFSYDVKMKEKGDIPEGYSVSREKKERFSLILESASTNQTSMYLCASSSQGEGQETQYFGPGTRLLVL.

The rearrangement uses TRBV6-1 and TRBJ1-1; D is uncertain. The V and J ends lost 0 bases and 7 bases respectively, with 3 bases between them. Germline values: CDR1 MNHNS, CDR2 SASEGT. CDR3 length equals 11 residues. As DNA, the CDR3 is TGTGCCAGCAGTGAAGCCGGTGAAGCTTTCTTT. This sequence encodes CASSEAGEAFF.

The genes are TRBV30 and TRBJ2-3; D ambiguous. In germline, CDR1 is GTSNPN, CDR2 SVGIG (reference sequence). The CDR3 covers 15 residues. Trimming removed 4 bases from V and 1 base from J, with 15 bases in between. The CDR3 bases are TGTGCCTGGACTCTTGACGGACGGGGCACAGATACGCAGTATTTT. This encodes CAWTLDGRGTDTQYF.

This clone showed up just once. The chain is built from TRBV30 and TRBJ1-2; the D gene is possibly TRBD1 (5 bases). Germline V gives CDR1 GTSNPN, CDR2 SVGIG (reference sequence). V lost 3 bases and J lost 5, with 7 bases in between. This CDR3 contains 11 residues. The CDR3 sequence: CAWSKGYGYTF. The CDR3 nucleotides read TGTGCCTGGAGCAAGGGGTATGGCTACACCTTC.

The chain carries TRBV27 and TRBJ1-3; D possibly corresponds to TRBD1 (5 bases). Germline V gives CDR1 MNHEY, CDR2 SMNVEV (reference sequence). There are 14 residues in the CDR3. V was shortened by 5 bases and J by 4 bases, with 12 bases between the two germline ends. The CDR3 coding sequence is TGTGCCAGCAGTACCCAGGGTTTCGGAAACACCATATATTTT. Its translation is CASSTQGFGNTIYF.

The CDR3 DNA follows: TGTGCCAGTACCTCCAGGTCCTACAATGAGCAGTTCTTC. It is translated as CASTSRSYNEQFF. The J gene is TRBJ2-1, the V gene TRBV19; D is unclear. Germline V lookup: CDR1 LNHDA, CDR2 SQIVND (reference sequence). The CDR3 loop spans 13 amino acids. Trimming took 7 bases from V and 1 from J, leaving 8 bases between them.